This T cell receptor (beta chain) appears in the sequencing data of a study of beta chain features in type 1 diabetes. Study-wide context: Regarding age, gender and cell yields, patients proved similar to healthy donors.

As to this clone: Its antigen is as yet unknown.

General observations from the study: There was a moderate but significant shortening of TCRB CDR3s in all four CD4+ subsets of Type 1 diabetes patients. VDJ junctions in type 1 diabetes patients carried more deletions and fewer insertions.

Since all of the isolated RNA was reverse transcribed, expressed TCRB transcripts were what got sequenced. Some clones are missing from TCRdb's copy, which holds only in-frame ones; the method was immunoSEQ multiplex PCR. The sample lists 230,000 or so clones; approximately 16% were seen once. Sequencing was done on a sample of naive CD4+ T cells from blood. The source of this sequence is a young man with type 1 diabetes.

This CDR3 reads CASSVATVWGEQFF. The CDR3 DNA reads as TGTGCCAGCAGCGTAGCTACGGTTTGGGGAGAGCAGTTCTTC. J is TRBJ2-1 and V is TRBV9, with D uncertain. CDR1 SGDLS and CDR2 YYNGEE come from the germline V gene. Trimming removed 0 bases from V and 10 bases from J, with 14 bases in between. The CDR3 consists of 14 residues.